This TCR beta chain came from a study of a mutant IDH1 vaccine in newly diagnosed glioma. Turning to the study itself: The study started vaccination 4-6 weeks after radiotherapy alone, or with temozolomide cycles. Previous care, which was radiotherapy, temozolomide, or both, most often involved both.

Noted time point: week 5, during vaccination. In the vaccine, a single dose held 300 ug of the mutant IDH1 20-mer peptide, along with topical imiquimod. About this clone itself: Its antigen remains unknown.

Findings and caveats of the study: Immune responses arising from the vaccine appeared in more than 90% of patients. Pseudoprogression showed no apparent link to changes in top peripheral T cell clonotypes.

The CDR3 contains 14 residues. The germline CDR1 and CDR2 sequences are SGHTA and FQGNSA. Trimming removed 5 bases from V and 4 bases from J, with 14 bases in between. Only in-frame clones appear in the TCRdb table, and some are missing; sequencing was by immunoSEQ multiplex PCR. The sample lists 40,000 or so clones; more than 85% were seen once. The receptor was isolated from a man aged 45-65 years with glioma. Here the sequenced sample was PBMCs, taken from a glioma patient whose treatment included an IDH1 peptide vaccine. The V call is TRBV7-2, the J call TRBJ2-5; possibly TRBD1 or TRBD2 for D (5 bases each). CDR3 in DNA: TGTGCCAGCAGCCGTAGCCGGGGACGAGAGACCCAGTACTTC. Amino acids: CASSRSRGRETQYF. Based on the CDR3 plus reference TRBV7-2 and TRBJ2-5, the full variable domain is GAGVSQSPSNKVTEKGKDVELRCDPISGHTALYWYRQSLGQGLEFLIYFQGNSAPDKSGLPSDRFSAERTGGSVSTLTIQRTQQEDSAVYLCASSRSRGRETQYFGPGTRLLVL.